Shown below are 10 T cell receptor beta chains from a single sample sequenced in a study of blood T cell repertoires in COVID-19. Sequenced by immunoSEQ multiplex PCR; TCRdb stores in-frame clones only, minus some. The sample lists a few hundred thousand clones, 89% occurring once. The specimen sequenced was PBMCs or T cells enriched from blood (not recorded which). All receptors come from a woman between 40 and 50 years old who had recovered from COVID-19.

The rearrangement uses TRBV21-1 and TRBJ2-7; the table's D call of TRBD1 was not tested on the DNA. TRBV21-1 is recorded as a pseudogene. This CDR3 region has 15 residues. CDR3 nucleotide sequence: TGTGCCAGCAGCAAAGATCCTGGGCGTGCCTACGAGCAGTACTTC. Protein: CASSKDPGRAYEQYF.

The chain has TRBV18 and TRBJ1-1; D is possibly TRBD1 (6 bases). The CDR3 contains 15 residues. V was cut by 1 base and J by 3 bases, with 12 bases left in between. Germline assignment: CDR1 KGHSH and CDR2 LQKENI. CDR3 DNA: TGTGCCAGCTCACCACGAGCAGGGGTGGACACTGAAGCTTTCTTT. Translated, it gives CASSPRAGVDTEAFF.

This chain joins TRBV27 and TRBJ2-7, with D maybe TRBD1 (6 bases). The CDR3 extends over 16 amino acids. Germline V CDR1 and CDR2: MNHEY, SMNVEV (reference sequence). V was cut by 0 bases and J by 2 bases, with 14 bases left in between. CDR3 sequence reads: CASSLSGEQGTYEQYF. DNA of the CDR3: TGTGCCAGCAGTTTATCCGGGGAACAGGGTACCTACGAGCAGTACTTC.

The chain has TRBV18 and TRBJ1-4; 8 bases map to TRBD1. The V segment lost 2 bases and the J segment 9 bases; nucleotides outside the gene matches: 8. Germline V gene lookup returns CDR1 KGHSH and CDR2 LQKENI. This CDR3 contains 15 residues. The CDR3 coding sequence is TGTGCCAGCTCACCAGAGACAGGGGAAAATCAAAAACTGTTTTTT. It encodes CASSPETGENQKLFF. Based on the CDR3 plus reference TRBV18 and TRBJ1-4, the full variable domain is NAGVMQNPRHLVRRRGQEARLRCSPMKGHSHVYWYRQLPEEGLKFMVYLQKENIIDESGMPKERFSAEFPKEGPSILRIQQVVRGDSAAYFCASSPETGENQKLFFGSGTQLSVL.

The genes are TRBV29-1 and TRBJ2-7; 10 bases line up with TRBD1. The germline gives CDR1 SQVTM, CDR2 ANQGSEA. The V segment lost 6 bases and the J segment 4 bases; nucleotides outside the gene matches: 9. The CDR3 totals 14 residues. The CDR3 DNA reads TGCAGCGTCATATGGGACAGGGGTGGGTACGAGCAGTACTTC. Its translation is CSVIWDRGGYEQYF.

The CDR3 sequence: CSVDTGNTGELFF. CDR3 coding DNA: TGCAGCGTTGACACGGGGAACACCGGGGAGCTGTTTTTT. The genes are TRBV29-1 and TRBJ2-2; D remains ambiguous. CDR1 is SQVTM and CDR2 is ANQGSEA in the germline V gene. Between the trimmed V and J ends, which lost 3 bases and 1 base, there was a span of 6 bases. The CDR3 runs 13 residues.

This rearrangement joins TRBV21-1 to TRBJ1-1. TRBV21-1 is reported as a pseudogene. This CDR3 contains 12 residues. CDR3 in amino acids: CASSKGGRVAFF. CDR3 DNA: TGTGCCAGCAGCAAAGGAGGGCGTGTTGCTTTCTTT.

The CDR3 coding sequence is TGTGCCAGCAACTCTTACGGGGCAACTAATGAAAAACTGTTTTTT. Protein sequence: CASNSYGATNEKLFF. This chain links TRBV6-5 with TRBJ1-4; D is undetermined. There are 15 residues in the CDR3. Germline loops: CDR1 MNHEY, CDR2 SVGAGI. Trimming took off 7 bases at V and 0 bases at J, with 12 bases between the two ends.

This clone came up once. The chain couples TRBV11-3 to TRBJ2-1; 13 nucleotides agree with TRBD2. The CDR3 is 16 amino acids. The germline V gene has CDR1 SGHNT and CDR2 YENEEA. V dropped 2 bases and J dropped 6; count of bases not matched to a gene: 4. The CDR3 region is CASSLSGLAGRNEQFF. For the CDR3, the DNA is TGTGCCAGCAGCTTATCGGGACTAGCGGGACGCAATGAGCAGTTCTTC. Together with reference TRBV11-3 and TRBJ2-1, the CDR3 gives the full variable domain: EAGVVQSPRYKIIEKKQPVAFWCNPISGHNTLYWYLQNLGQGPELLIRYENEEAVDDSQLPKDRFSAERLKGVDSTLKIQPAELGDSAVYLCASSLSGLAGRNEQFFGPGTRLTVL.

The rearrangement joins TRBV5-1 to TRBJ2-7; TRBD1 matches 10 bases. V shed 1 base, J shed 4 bases, and the junction held 2 bases outside the gene matches. The CDR3 extends over 14 amino acids. CDR1 and CDR2 (germline): SGHRS, YFSETQ. As DNA, the CDR3 is TGCGCCAGCAGCTTGTGGACAGGGGGTTACGAGCAGTACTTC. It specifies CASSLWTGGYEQYF.